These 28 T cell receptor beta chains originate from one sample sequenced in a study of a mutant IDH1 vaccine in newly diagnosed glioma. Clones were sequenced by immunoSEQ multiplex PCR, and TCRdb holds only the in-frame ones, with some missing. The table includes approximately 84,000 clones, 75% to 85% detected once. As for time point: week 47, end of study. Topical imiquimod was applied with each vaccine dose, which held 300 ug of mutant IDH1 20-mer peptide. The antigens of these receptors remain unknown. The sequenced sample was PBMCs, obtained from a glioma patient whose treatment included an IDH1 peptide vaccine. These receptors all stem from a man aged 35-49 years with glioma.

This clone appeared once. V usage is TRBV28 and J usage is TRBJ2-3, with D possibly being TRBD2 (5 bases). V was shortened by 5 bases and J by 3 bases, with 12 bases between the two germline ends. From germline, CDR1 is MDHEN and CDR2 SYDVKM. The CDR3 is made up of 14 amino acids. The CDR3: CASSTWSGTDTQYF. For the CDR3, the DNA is TGTGCCAGCAGTACCTGGAGCGGAACAGATACGCAGTATTTT.

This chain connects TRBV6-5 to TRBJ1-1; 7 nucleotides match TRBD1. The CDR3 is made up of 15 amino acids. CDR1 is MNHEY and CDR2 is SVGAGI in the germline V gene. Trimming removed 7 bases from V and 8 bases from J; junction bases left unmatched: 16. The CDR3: CASNRLDRLLPEAFF. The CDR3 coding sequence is TGTGCCAGCAACCGTCTGGACAGGCTTCTGCCCGAAGCTTTCTTT.

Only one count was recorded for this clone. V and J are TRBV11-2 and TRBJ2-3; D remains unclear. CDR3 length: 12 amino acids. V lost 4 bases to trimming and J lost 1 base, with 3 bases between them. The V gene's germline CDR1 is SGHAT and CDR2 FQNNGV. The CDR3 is CASSSGTDTQYF. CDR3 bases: TGTGCCAGCAGCTCGGGCACAGATACGCAGTATTTT.

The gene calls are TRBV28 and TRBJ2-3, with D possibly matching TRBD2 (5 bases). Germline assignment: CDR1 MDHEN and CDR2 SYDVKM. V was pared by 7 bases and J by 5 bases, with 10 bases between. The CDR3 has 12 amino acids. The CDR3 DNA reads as TGTGCCAGCAAAGGTAGCGTAGATACGCAGTATTTT. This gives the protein CASKGSVDTQYF.

Written as DNA, the CDR3 is TGTGCCAGCAGACGAACTAGCGGGAGCCAGCAGTTCTTC. Encoded protein: CASRRTSGSQQFF. The genes are TRBV7-6 and TRBJ2-1; 11 bases are a match to TRBD2. V lost 6 bases to trimming and J lost 11 bases; unmatched junction nucleotides: 6. The length of the CDR3 is 13 residues. Germline V CDR1 and CDR2: SGHVS, FNYEAQ.

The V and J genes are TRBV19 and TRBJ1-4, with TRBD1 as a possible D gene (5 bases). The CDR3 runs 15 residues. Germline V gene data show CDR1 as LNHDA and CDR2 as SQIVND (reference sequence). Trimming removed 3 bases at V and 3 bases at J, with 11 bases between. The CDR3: CASSMGQAANEKLFF. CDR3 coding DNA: TGTGCCAGTAGTATGGGGCAGGCGGCTAATGAAAAACTGTTTTTT.

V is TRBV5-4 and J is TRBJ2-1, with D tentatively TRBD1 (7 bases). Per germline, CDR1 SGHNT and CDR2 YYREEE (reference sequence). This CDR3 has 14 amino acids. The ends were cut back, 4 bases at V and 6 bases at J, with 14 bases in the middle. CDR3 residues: CASSPRGVGNEQFF. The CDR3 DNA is TGTGCCAGCAGCCCCAGGGGGGTCGGCAATGAGCAGTTCTTC.

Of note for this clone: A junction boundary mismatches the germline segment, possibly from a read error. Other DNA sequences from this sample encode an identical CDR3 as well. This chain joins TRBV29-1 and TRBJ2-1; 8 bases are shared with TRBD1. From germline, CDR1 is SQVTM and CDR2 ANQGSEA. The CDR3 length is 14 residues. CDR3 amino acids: CSAETGGSYNEQFF. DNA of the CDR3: TGCAGCGCTGAAACAGGGGGCTCCTACAATGAGCAGTTCTTC.

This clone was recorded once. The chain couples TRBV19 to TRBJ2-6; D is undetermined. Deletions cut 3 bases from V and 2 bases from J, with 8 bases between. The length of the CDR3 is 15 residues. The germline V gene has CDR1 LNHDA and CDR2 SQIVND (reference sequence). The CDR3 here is CASSIEATGANVLTF. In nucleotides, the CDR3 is TGTGCCAGTAGTATCGAGGCTACTGGGGCCAACGTCCTGACTTTC.

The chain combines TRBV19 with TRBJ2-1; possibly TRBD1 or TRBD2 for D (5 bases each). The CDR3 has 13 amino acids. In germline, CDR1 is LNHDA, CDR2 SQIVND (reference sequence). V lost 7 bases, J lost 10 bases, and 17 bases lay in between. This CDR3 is CASKITGTVEQFF. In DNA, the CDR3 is TGTGCCAGTAAAATAACCGGGACCGTGGAGCAGTTCTTC.

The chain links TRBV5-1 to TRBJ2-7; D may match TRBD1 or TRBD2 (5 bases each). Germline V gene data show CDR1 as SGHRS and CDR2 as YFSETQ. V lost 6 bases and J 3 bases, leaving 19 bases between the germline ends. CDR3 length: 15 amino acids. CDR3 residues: CASTFGTLPGYEQYF. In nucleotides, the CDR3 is TGCGCCAGCACCTTCGGGACCCTCCCGGGCTACGAGCAGTACTTC.

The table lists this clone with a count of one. CDR3 residues: CASSLRLRGGSYNEQFF. The CDR3 DNA reads TGTGCCAGCAGCTTAAGATTGCGGGGAGGTTCTTACAATGAGCAGTTCTTC. The J gene is TRBJ2-1, the V gene TRBV7-2; weak D call: TRBD2 (6 bases). Germline CDR1 reads SGHTA; CDR2 reads FQGNSA. V gave up 2 bases and J gave up 4 bases, with 18 bases separating them. This CDR3 comprises 17 residues.

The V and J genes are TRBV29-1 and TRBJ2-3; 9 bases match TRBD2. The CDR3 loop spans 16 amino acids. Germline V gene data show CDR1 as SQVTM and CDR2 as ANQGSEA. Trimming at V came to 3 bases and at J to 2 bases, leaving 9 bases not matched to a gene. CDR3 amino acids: CSVDGESGRTTDTQYF. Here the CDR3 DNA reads TGCAGCGTTGATGGGGAGAGCGGGAGGACCACAGATACGCAGTATTTT.

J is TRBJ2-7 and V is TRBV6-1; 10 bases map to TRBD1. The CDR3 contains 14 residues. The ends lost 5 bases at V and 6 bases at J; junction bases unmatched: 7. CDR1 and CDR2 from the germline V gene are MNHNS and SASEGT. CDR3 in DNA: TGTGCCAGCAGTCACGGGACAGGGGTTGGCGAGCAGTACTTC. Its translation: CASSHGTGVGEQYF.

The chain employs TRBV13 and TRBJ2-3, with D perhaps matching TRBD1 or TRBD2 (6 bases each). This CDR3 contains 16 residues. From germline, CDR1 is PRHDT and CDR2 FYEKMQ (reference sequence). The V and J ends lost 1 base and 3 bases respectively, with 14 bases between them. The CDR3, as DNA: TGTGCCAGCAGCTTAGAGGGGGGTCTGGGAACAGATACGCAGTATTTT. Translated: CASSLEGGLGTDTQYF.

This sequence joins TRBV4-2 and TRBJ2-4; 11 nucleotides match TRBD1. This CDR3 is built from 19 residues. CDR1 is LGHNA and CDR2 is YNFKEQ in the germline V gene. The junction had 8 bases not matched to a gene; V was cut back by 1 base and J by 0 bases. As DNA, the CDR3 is TGTGCCAGCAGCCAAGCCGGGACAGGGGGAACCCTAGCCAAAAACATTCAGTACTTC. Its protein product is CASSQAGTGGTLAKNIQYF.

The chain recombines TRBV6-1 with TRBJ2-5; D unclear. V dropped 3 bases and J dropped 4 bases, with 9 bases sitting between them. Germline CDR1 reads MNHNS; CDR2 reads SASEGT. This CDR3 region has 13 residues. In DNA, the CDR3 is TGTGCCAGCAGTGATATCTGGGCAGAGACCCAGTACTTC. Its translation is CASSDIWAETQYF.

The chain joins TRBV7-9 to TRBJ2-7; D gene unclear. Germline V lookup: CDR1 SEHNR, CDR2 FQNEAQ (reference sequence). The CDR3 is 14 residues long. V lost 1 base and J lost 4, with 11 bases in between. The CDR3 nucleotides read TGTGCCAGCAGCTTAGGTTTCGGATCATACGAGCAGTACTTC. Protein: CASSLGFGSYEQYF.

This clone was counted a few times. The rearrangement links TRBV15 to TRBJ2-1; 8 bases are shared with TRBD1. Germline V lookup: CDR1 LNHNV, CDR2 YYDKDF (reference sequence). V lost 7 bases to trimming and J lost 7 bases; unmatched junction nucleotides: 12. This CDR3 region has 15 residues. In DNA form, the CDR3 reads TGTGCCACCAAGCGAGGCGGGACAGGTGTAAATGAGCAGTTCTTC. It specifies CATKRGGTGVNEQFF.

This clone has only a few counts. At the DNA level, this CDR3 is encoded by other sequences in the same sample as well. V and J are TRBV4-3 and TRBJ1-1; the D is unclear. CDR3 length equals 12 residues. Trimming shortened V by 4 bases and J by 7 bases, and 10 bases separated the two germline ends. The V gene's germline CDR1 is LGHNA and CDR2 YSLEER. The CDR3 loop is CASSRVQGEAFF. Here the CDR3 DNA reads TGCGCCAGCAGCCGGGTCCAAGGTGAAGCTTTCTTT.

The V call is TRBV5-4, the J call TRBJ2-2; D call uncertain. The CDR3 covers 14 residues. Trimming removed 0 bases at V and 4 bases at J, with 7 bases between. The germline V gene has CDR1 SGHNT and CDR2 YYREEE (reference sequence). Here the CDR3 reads CASSLAGGTGELFF. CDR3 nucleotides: TGTGCCAGCAGCTTGGCAGGCGGCACCGGGGAGCTGTTTTTT.

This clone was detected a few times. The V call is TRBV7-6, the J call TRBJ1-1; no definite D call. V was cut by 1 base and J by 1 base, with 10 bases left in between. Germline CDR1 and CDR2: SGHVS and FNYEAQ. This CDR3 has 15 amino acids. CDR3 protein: CASSLEGISNTEAFF. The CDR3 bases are TGTGCCAGCAGCTTAGAAGGGATCTCGAACACTGAAGCTTTCTTT.

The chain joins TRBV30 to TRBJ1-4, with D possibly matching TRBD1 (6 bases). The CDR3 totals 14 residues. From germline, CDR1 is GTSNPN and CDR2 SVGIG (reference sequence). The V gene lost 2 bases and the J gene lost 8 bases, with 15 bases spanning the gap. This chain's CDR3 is CAWSKSGGREKLFF. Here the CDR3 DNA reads TGTGCCTGGAGTAAATCGGGGGGGCGAGAAAAACTGTTTTTT.

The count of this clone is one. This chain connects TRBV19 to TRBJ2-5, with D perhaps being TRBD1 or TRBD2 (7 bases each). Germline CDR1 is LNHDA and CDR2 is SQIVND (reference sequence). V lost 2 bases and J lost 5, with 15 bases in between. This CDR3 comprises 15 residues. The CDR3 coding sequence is TGTGCCAGTAGTATAACCCCAGGGGGGGCGGAGACCCAGTACTTC. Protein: CASSITPGGAETQYF.

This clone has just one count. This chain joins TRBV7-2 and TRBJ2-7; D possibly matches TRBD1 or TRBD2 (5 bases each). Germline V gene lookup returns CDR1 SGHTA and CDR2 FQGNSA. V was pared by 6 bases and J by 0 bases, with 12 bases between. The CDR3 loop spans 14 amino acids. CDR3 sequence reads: CASSSGGSSYEQYF. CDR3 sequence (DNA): TGTGCCAGCAGTTCTGGGGGAAGCTCCTACGAGCAGTACTTC.

The CDR3 nucleotides read TGTGCAAGTCGCTTCGACCCAACGAGGGAGCCCACTGAAGCTTTCTTT. It translates to CASRFDPTREPTEAFF. The J gene is TRBJ1-1, the V gene TRBV12-2. TRBV12-2 is given as a pseudogene. The CDR3 has 16 amino acids.

The CDR3 sequence: CAWSRAPWTDTQYF. The CDR3 DNA reads TGTGCCTGGAGTCGGGCCCCTTGGACAGATACGCAGTATTTT. The chain is built from TRBV30 and TRBJ2-3; the D is unclear. The germline gives CDR1 GTSNPN, CDR2 SVGIG (reference sequence). The CDR3 is 14 residues long. Trimming stripped 2 bases from V and 3 bases from J, with 12 bases between.

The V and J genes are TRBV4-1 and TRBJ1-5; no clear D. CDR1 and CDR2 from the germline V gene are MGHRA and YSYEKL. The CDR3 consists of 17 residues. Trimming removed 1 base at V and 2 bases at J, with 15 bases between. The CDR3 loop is CASSQGLDAGGNQPQHF. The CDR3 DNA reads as TGCGCCAGCAGCCAAGGGCTAGATGCAGGTGGCAATCAGCCCCAGCATTTT.